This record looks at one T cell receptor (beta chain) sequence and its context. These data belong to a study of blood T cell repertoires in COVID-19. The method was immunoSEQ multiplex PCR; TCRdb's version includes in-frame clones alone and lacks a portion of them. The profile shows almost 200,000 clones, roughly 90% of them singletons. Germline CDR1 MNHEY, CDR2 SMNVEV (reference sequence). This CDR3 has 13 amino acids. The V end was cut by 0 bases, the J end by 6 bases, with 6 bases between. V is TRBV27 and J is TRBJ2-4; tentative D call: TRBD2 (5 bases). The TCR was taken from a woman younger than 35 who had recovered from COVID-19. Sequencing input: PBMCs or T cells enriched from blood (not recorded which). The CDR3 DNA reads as TGTGCCAGCAGTTTATCCCGGGGAAACATTCAGTACTTC. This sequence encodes CASSLSRGNIQYF.